The rows below give T cell receptor beta chains drawn from one sample of a study of blood T cells in healthy people across ages. Each CDR3 protein gets one entry after TCRdb re-called the 5' RACE reads with MiXCR. Here the sample spans around 500,000 distinct CDR3 sequences, under 55% being singletons. Sequenced material: blood. These receptors were taken from a man of 80 years or more in good health. The CDR3 runs from the conserved cysteine through the conserved F or W. A D gene is named only where the DNA matches it firmly. Only part of the rows carry a size: once, few, many, or a class if the clone is expanded.

abundance	v_gene	d_gene	j_gene	CDR3nt	CDR3aa
NA	TRBV5-1	NA	TRBJ2-1	TGCGCCAGCAGCTTGATCTTAGCCCAGGGTGGCAATGAGCAGTTCTTC	CASSLILAQGGNEQFF
many	TRBV7-2	NA	TRBJ2-7	TGTGCCAGCAGCCTCGGACAGAACTCCTACGAGCAGTACTTC	CASSLGQNSYEQYF
NA	TRBV20-1	TRBD1	TRBJ1-2	TGCAGTGCTAGAAAGGGGGCTCTTGGCTACACCTTC	CSARKGALGYTF
few	TRBV7-2	TRBD1	TRBJ2-7	TGTGCCAGCAGCTTAGGAGGACAGGGGCACGAGCAGTACTTC	CASSLGGQGHEQYF
NA	TRBV4-2	TRBD2	TRBJ2-5	TGTGCCAGCAGCCAAGATCTGACTAGCGGGAGGCGGACGGAGACCCAGTACTTC	CASSQDLTSGRRTETQYF
NA	TRBV27	TRBD2	TRBJ2-7	TGTGCCAGCAGTCCAATACCTCCCGACGGGAGGGGCAGCGGGCCACGCTACGAGCAGTACTTC	CASSPIPPDGRGSGPRYEQYF
many	TRBV6-5	NA	TRBJ2-2	TGTGCCAGCAGTTACTCAGGGCGCCCAGCGGCCGGGGAGCTGTTTTTT	CASSYSGRPAAGELFF
NA	TRBV7-2	NA	TRBJ1-6	TGTGCCAGCAGCTTAAGGGCAGGGACCAATTCACCCCTCCACTTT	CASSLRAGTNSPLHF
many	TRBV6-6	NA	TRBJ2-4	TGTGCCAGCAGTTCTCATTTGAACAGGGAAAACATTCAGTACTTC	CASSSHLNRENIQYF
NA	TRBV7-2	TRBD2	TRBJ2-7	TGTGCCAGCAGAGGGAGGGTAGGCAATGAGCAGTACTTC	CASRGRVGNEQYF
many	TRBV7-9	TRBD2	TRBJ2-1	TGTGCCAGCAGCCAGGGACTAGCGGGACCAAATGAGCAGTTCTTC	CASSQGLAGPNEQFF
NA	TRBV20-1	TRBD2	TRBJ2-5	TGCAGTGCTTTGGGGGGGACTAGCGGGAGTCAAGAGACCCAGTACTTC	CSALGGTSGSQETQYF
few	TRBV20-1	NA	TRBJ2-7	TGCAGTGCCCCCCAGACAGCTACCTACGAGCAGTACTTC	CSAPQTATYEQYF
few	TRBV7-9	NA	TRBJ1-2	TGTGCCAGCAGCTTAAGGTCGGGGGGGATCTATGGCTACACCTTC	CASSLRSGGIYGYTF
NA	TRBV2	NA	TRBJ1-5	TGTGCCAGCAGTGATCAGGGCGTGGGGCCCCAGCATTTT	CASSDQGVGPQHF
NA	TRBV7-2	TRBD2	TRBJ2-1	TGTGCCAGCAGCCCACCGGGGACTAGCGGGAGAAACAATGAGCAGTTCTTC	CASSPPGTSGRNNEQFF
NA	TRBV7-6	NA	TRBJ2-6	TGTGCCAGCAGCTTAACCGGGGTTGGGGCCAACGTCCTGACTTTC	CASSLTGVGANVLTF
NA	TRBV29-1	NA	TRBJ2-1	TGCGGCGAACTGGGCAGCAATGAGCAGTTCTTC	CGELGSNEQFF
NA	TRBV5-1	NA	TRBJ1-2	TGCGCCAGCAGCGTCGGATTTAACGATGGCTACACCTTC	CASSVGFNDGYTF
once	TRBV20-1	NA	TRBJ1-4	TGCAGTGGCAAGCTGGCAGGGTTAGGAAAACTGTTTTTT	CSGKLAGLGKLFF
few	TRBV29-1	NA	TRBJ2-7	TGCAGCGTAGTCCCGGAGACCTACGAGCAGTACTTC	CSVVPETYEQYF
few	TRBV28	TRBD2	TRBJ2-7	TGTGCCAGCAGTTTGATGGGGGGGGTTGGGGGCTACGAGCAGTACTTC	CASSLMGGVGGYEQYF
few	TRBV20-1	TRBD1	TRBJ2-3	TGCAGTGCTCTCCCGACAGGGCGAGATACGCAGTATTTT	CSALPTGRDTQYF
few	TRBV7-9	NA	TRBJ2-1	TGTGCCAGCAGCTTGCCTGGGAGCTCCTACAATGAGCAGTTCTTC	CASSLPGSSYNEQFF
many	TRBV6-5	TRBD1	TRBJ1-2	TGTGCCAGCAGTTACTCAGCAGGGGGGTCTTTCTATGGCTACACCTTC	CASSYSAGGSFYGYTF
NA	TRBV3-1	NA	TRBJ2-1	TGTGCCAGCAGCCAAGATAGTGGGACCCTTGGGAATGAGCAGTTCTTC	CASSQDSGTLGNEQFF
NA	TRBV7-2	TRBD1	TRBJ2-4	TGTGCCAGCACCCTCACGGACAGGGCCAAAAACATTCAGTACTTC	CASTLTDRAKNIQYF
few	TRBV6-2/TRBV6-3	NA	TRBJ2-6	TGTGCCAGTCAATCGGCTACTGGGGCCAACGTCCTGACTTTC	CASQSATGANVLTF
NA	TRBV20-1	NA	TRBJ2-1	TGCAGTGCTAGATTCCCGGGACTGGCCAATGAGCAGTTCTTC	CSARFPGLANEQFF
NA	TRBV12-3/TRBV12-4	TRBD2	TRBJ2-7	TGTGCCAGCAGTTCCGGGACTAGGTCTGTCGAGCAGTACTTC	CASSSGTRSVEQYF
NA	TRBV7-9	NA	TRBJ2-1	TGTGCCAGCAGCTTAGCCAGCGACGAGCAGTTCTTC	CASSLASDEQFF
NA	TRBV4-3	TRBD1	TRBJ2-3	TGCGCCAGCAGCCGTAAAGTTCGGGACAGGGGAGGCACAGATACGCAGTATTTT	CASSRKVRDRGGTDTQYF
NA	TRBV29-1	TRBD2	TRBJ2-7	TGCAGCGTTGGGCTAGCGGGAGGGCCGAACGAGCAGTACTTC	CSVGLAGGPNEQYF
NA	TRBV9	NA	TRBJ2-1	TGTGCCAGCAGCGTAGCGGGGGTAGGGAATGAGCAGTTCTTC	CASSVAGVGNEQFF
many	TRBV6-5	NA	TRBJ2-7	TGTGCCAGCAGTTACCGAGAGACCTACGAGCAGTACTTC	CASSYRETYEQYF
NA	TRBV10-3	NA	TRBJ2-7	TGTGCCATCAGGGACGCAGGGCGCGAGCAGTACTTC	CAIRDAGREQYF
many	TRBV6-5	TRBD2	TRBJ2-2	TGTGCCAGCCGAGACCGGGACTGGGAGGGGCTGTTTTTT	CASRDRDWEGLFF
NA	TRBV20-1	NA	TRBJ1-1	TGCAGTGTTCAGGGGTTAAGTGTTTCCCACACTGAAGCTTTCTTT	CSVQGLSVSHTEAFF
few	TRBV30	NA	TRBJ1-2	TGTGCCTGGATCGCACCCCAGGGGGGCTACACCTTC	CAWIAPQGGYTF
many	TRBV6-6	NA	TRBJ1-4	TGTGCCAGCACCCACGAGATTGCAACTAATGAAAAACTGTTTTTT	CASTHEIATNEKLFF
few	TRBV2	TRBD1	TRBJ2-7	TGTGCCAGCAGGGACAGGGGTGGGACCTACGAGCAGTACTTC	CASRDRGGTYEQYF
few	TRBV7-2	TRBD2	TRBJ2-1	TGTGCCAGCAGCTCACCAGTAAAAACAGCGGGAGGTGGGTACAATGAGCAGTTCTTC	CASSSPVKTAGGGYNEQFF
NA	TRBV20-1	TRBD1	TRBJ2-7	TGCAGTGCTAGGGCCACCGGGACAGGCCTTTACGAGCAGTACTTC	CSARATGTGLYEQYF
once	TRBV18	NA	TRBJ2-2	TGTGACAGCTCACCACAGGCAGCGATGAACACCGGGGAGCTGTTTTTT	CDSSPQAAMNTGELFF
NA	TRBV4-2	NA	TRBJ1-6	TGTGCCAGCAGCCAAGATCAGGAAAGCTCACCCCTCCACTTT	CASSQDQESSPLHF
NA	TRBV20-1	NA	TRBJ1-1	TGCAGTGCTACCCGGCAGCGTGAAGCTTTCTTT	CSATRQREAFF
NA	TRBV21-1	NA	TRBJ2-7	NA	CASSKVGAGTYEQYF
NA	TRBV7-2	NA	TRBJ2-4	TGTGCCAGCAGCGGAAGGGATTTGAGTGGAAACATTCAGTACTTC	CASSGRDLSGNIQYF
NA	TRBV20-1	NA	TRBJ2-7	TGCAGAGCTGAAACAGCCCCCGGCGACGAGCAGTACTTC	CRAETAPGDEQYF
NA	TRBV7-3	NA	TRBJ2-7	TGTGCCAGCAGCCTAGTTTGGCGGGGCGAGCAGTACTTC	CASSLVWRGEQYF
many	TRBV7-2	TRBD1	TRBJ1-2	TGTGCCAGCAGTTTGGGACAGGGCAACTATGGCTACACCTTC	CASSLGQGNYGYTF
NA	TRBV3-1	TRBD1	TRBJ2-5	TGTGCCAGCAGTCTTGACAGGGTGGAAGAGACCCAGTACTTC	CASSLDRVEETQYF
few	TRBV7-2	NA	TRBJ2-1	TGTGCCAGCAGCCCGCCAGTTTACAATGAGCAGTTCTTC	CASSPPVYNEQFF
NA	TRBV6-2/TRBV6-3	NA	TRBJ2-3	TGTGCCAGCAGTGGGGAGTTTAGCACAGATACGCAGTATTTT	CASSGEFSTDTQYF
NA	TRBV7-9	TRBD1	TRBJ2-7	TGTGCCAGCAGCTTAGCGTCGGACAGGGTGCAGTACTTC	CASSLASDRVQYF
NA	TRBV28	TRBD1	TRBJ2-7	TGTGCCAGCAGAACAGCAGGGGGAGTGGACGAGCAGTACTTC	CASRTAGGVDEQYF
many	TRBV6-5	NA	TRBJ1-6	TGTGCCAGCCGACTGACCAGCTCCTATAATTCACCCCTCCACTTT	CASRLTSSYNSPLHF
NA	TRBV7-9	TRBD1	TRBJ2-4	TGTGCCAGCGGCCTAGGACAGGGACAAAACATTCAGTACTTC	CASGLGQGQNIQYF
NA	TRBV11-1	TRBD1	TRBJ1-2	TGTGCCAGCAGCTTTGGACAGGGATGGTATGGCTACACCTTC	CASSFGQGWYGYTF
NA	TRBV3-1	TRBD2	TRBJ2-1	TGTGCCAGCAGCCGGGCTAGCGGGACGCATGAGCAGTTCTTC	CASSRASGTHEQFF